A selection of T cell receptor beta chains follows, all from one sample in a study of blood T cell repertoires in COVID-19. Here immunoSEQ multiplex PCR was the method, and the copy in TCRdb shows in-frame clones only, minus some. Among approximately 150,000 clones listed, roughly nine tenths were seen once. Sequencing was performed on PBMCs or T cells enriched from blood (not recorded which). The source of these receptors is a human donor with acute COVID-19. The donor label of this sample is uncertain. Both conserved end residues are part of each CDR3.

J gene,V gene,CDR3 protein
TRBJ1-2,TRBV5-1,CASSFNDRTYGYTF
TRBJ2-1,TRBV19,CASSTSGQGFRNEQFF
TRBJ1-6,TRBV6-5,CASTRTVDSPLHF
TRBJ2-3,TRBV9,CASSVQDTDTQYF
TRBJ2-3,TRBV30,CAWNRGQRGPMDTQYF
TRBJ1-6,TRBV15,CATSRDHGSSYNSPLHF
TRBJ1-5,TRBV9,CASSVDGGGYNQPQHF
TRBJ1-2,TRBV7-3,CASNLRLISNYGYTF
TRBJ2-2,TRBV7-2,CASSLQGWELFF
TRBJ2-7,TRBV4-1,CASSQAGTSGGAVSEQYF
TRBJ1-2,TRBV5-1,CASSLVAASNYGYTF
TRBJ2-5,TRBV30,CAWSAGGETQYF
TRBJ1-1,TRBV18,CASSPQDRGTEAFF
TRBJ2-3,TRBV30,CAWSVQTDTQYF
TRBJ2-7,TRBV5-1,CASSFGTKSSYEQYF
TRBJ2-7,TRBV24-1,CATNPRRAAYEQYF
TRBJ2-1,TRBV19,CASSMSSGTGDNEQFF
TRBJ1-2,TRBV27,CASSSLQGLDYGYTF
TRBJ2-3,TRBV19,CASTTSGVADTQYF
TRBJ1-2,TRBV7-2,CASSRGQGNGYTF
TRBJ2-5,TRBV2,CATHGGWETQYF
TRBJ1-2,TRBV18,CASSPWGGEDGYTF
TRBJ1-1,TRBV6-5,CASRAGTEAFF
TRBJ2-7,TRBV30,CAWAGGGSYEQYF
TRBJ2-7,TRBV30,CACAGGTLAYEQYF
TRBJ1-6,TRBV9,CASSRGNNSPLHF
TRBJ1-1,TRBV7-9,CASSSTGTGGSKAFF
TRBJ1-1,TRBV10-1,CASRLDRAMNTEAFF
TRBJ2-7,TRBV4-2,CASSQDLDGGTPFQQYF
TRBJ2-1,TRBV6-1,CASSEGGGADEQFF
TRBJ2-7,TRBV19,CASSIGGGPSYEQYF
TRBJ1-1,TRBV9,CASSPMTGRDTEAFF
TRBJ1-1,TRBV5-5,CASSLEGADTEAFF
TRBJ2-1,TRBV3-1/TRBV3-2,CASSQDLPTSGGYNEQFF
TRBJ1-5,TRBV19,CASRPPTGDLGQPQHF
TRBJ1-2,TRBV6-4,CASSEAREGYGYTF
TRBJ2-5,TRBV4-2,CASSQGTSGGREETQYF
TRBJ1-5,TRBV11-2,CASSLRRGQPQHF
TRBJ1-6,TRBV4-1,CASTPIASSYNSPLHF
TRBJ2-1,TRBV30,CAWSVRFNEQFF
TRBJ1-2,TRBV19,CASSLTGNFYGYTF
TRBJ1-4,TRBV19,CASREAREKLFF
TRBJ1-6,TRBV3-1/TRBV3-2,CASSQVTGVNSPLHF
TRBJ2-1,TRBV29-1,CSVASSYNEQFF
TRBJ1-1,TRBV6-2/TRBV6-3,CASSSARSAEAFF
TRBJ2-2,TRBV5-1,CASRTGTPLTGELFF
TRBJ1-2,TRBV15,CATSRGPGNYGYTF
TRBJ1-1,TRBV7-9,CASSLTTGNTEAFF
TRBJ1-1,TRBV19,CASSTYSQGGRMNTEAFF
TRBJ1-6,TRBV5-6,CASSPGEAGLNSPLHF
TRBJ2-2,TRBV5-1,CASSLQGAPTGELFF
TRBJ2-6,TRBV27,CASSLGGSGANVLTF
TRBJ1-5,TRBV19,CASSIPNQPQHF
TRBJ1-1,TRBV14,CASRWTGELTEAFF
TRBJ1-6,TRBV12-3/TRBV12-4,CASSLGGNSPLHF